The 9 T cell receptor beta chains below all came from one sample that was sequenced in a study of T cells in localized non-small cell lung cancer. Sequencing was performed with immunoSEQ multiplex PCR; in TCRdb, only in-frame clones are kept and a portion is missing. The sample holds around 70,000 clones, about 90% seen once. Sequenced here: peripheral blood, sampled before any cancer treatment. These receptors originate from a male donor at least 60 years old with stage III squamous cell lung carcinoma.

The chain has TRBV4-1 and TRBJ2-1; 7 positions match TRBD1. The CDR3 spans 15 residues. Per the germline V gene, CDR1 is MGHRA and CDR2 is YSYEKL. Germline trimming cut 2 bases from V and 5 bases from J; bases unmatched to any gene: 6. The CDR3 DNA reads as TGCGCCAGCAGCCAAACCGGGACAGCCGACAATGAGCAGTTCTTC. Its translation is CASSQTGTADNEQFF.

In this sample, this clone turned up a few times. This chain connects TRBV19 to TRBJ1-5; D possibly corresponds to TRBD1 (6 bases). There are 15 residues in the CDR3. Germline loops: CDR1 LNHDA, CDR2 SQIVND (reference sequence). V was cut by 7 bases and J by 0 bases, with 13 bases left in between. The CDR3 region is CASKGGGNSNQPQHF. DNA of the CDR3: TGTGCCAGTAAGGGAGGGGGTAATAGCAATCAGCCCCAGCATTTT.

This clone has a single count. The chain links TRBV7-9 to TRBJ1-2, with D tentatively TRBD1 (5 bases). CDR3 size: 14 residues. Trimming removed 1 base from V and 5 bases from J, with 11 bases in between. Germline CDR1 is SEHNR and CDR2 is FQNEAQ (reference sequence). The CDR3 coding sequence is TGTGCCAGCAGCTTAGGACAGAGCAATTATGGCTACACCTTC. It codes for CASSLGQSNYGYTF.

This CDR3 reads CASSLSGGVTDTQYF. CDR3 in DNA: TGTGCCAGCAGTTTATCCGGCGGGGTGACAGATACGCAGTATTTT. This sequence joins TRBV28 and TRBJ2-3; perhaps TRBD2 as D (6 bases). The CDR3 runs to 15 residues. The germline V and J ends were trimmed by 1 base and 3 bases, with 11 bases remaining between them. The germline CDR1 and CDR2 sequences are MDHEN and SYDVKM. Full variable domain (missing parts from reference TRBV28 and TRBJ2-3): DVKVTQSSRYLVKRTGEKVFLECVQDMDHENMFWYRQDPGLGLRLIYFSYDVKMKEKGDIPEGYSVSREKKERFSLILESASTNQTSMYLCASSLSGGVTDTQYFGPGTRLTVL.

The V and J genes are TRBV29-1 and TRBJ2-3; the match to TRBD2 covers 7 bases. The germline gives CDR1 SQVTM, CDR2 ANQGSEA. The CDR3 totals 11 residues. The DNA for the CDR3 is TGCACCGGGAGGAACACAGATACGCAGTATTTT. Residues: CTGRNTDTQYF.

The DNA for the CDR3 is TGTGCCAGCAGCAAAGTTAGTCCGGGGTCCCTGACTGAAGCTTTCTTT. Its translation is CASSKVSPGSLTEAFF. The chain is built from TRBV21-1 and TRBJ1-1. TRBV21-1 is a known pseudogene. The CDR3 extends over 16 amino acids.

This clone was observed a few times. This chain uses TRBV2 with TRBJ1-1; D may be TRBD1 (5 bases). This CDR3 spans 15 amino acids. Germline assignment: CDR1 SNHLY and CDR2 FYNNEI. Trimming left V 2 bases short and J 4 bases short, with 14 bases between. CDR3 sequence (DNA): TGTGCCAGCAGTGAACCCCGGGCAGGGACCACTGAAGCTTTCTTT. This encodes CASSEPRAGTTEAFF.

V and J are TRBV6-5 and TRBJ2-7; D is uncertain. Deletions cut 5 bases from V and 7 bases from J, with 9 bases between. Germline CDR1 MNHEY, CDR2 SVGAGI. The CDR3 runs to 11 residues. The chain's CDR3 is CASSTRREQYF. Written as DNA, the CDR3 is TGTGCCAGCAGTACCCGACGAGAGCAGTACTTC.

V usage is TRBV4-2 and J usage is TRBJ2-5, with TRBD1 as a possible D gene (6 bases). The ends were cut back, 1 base at V and 5 bases at J, with 23 bases in the middle. The CDR3 extends over 18 amino acids. The V gene's germline CDR1 is LGHNA and CDR2 YNFKEQ. This CDR3 reads CASSQGEGGTGYPETQYF. The CDR3 DNA follows: TGTGCCAGCAGCCAAGGAGAAGGGGGAACAGGGTACCCGGAGACCCAGTACTTC.